This T cell receptor beta chain is drawn from a study of regulatory T cells in long-lasting Graves disease. Across the study: The definition of persistent Graves' disease was over 5 years of antithyroid drugs with positive TSH receptor antibodies.

Investigators prepared the TCR beta libraries by applying iRepertoire HTBI primers and Arm-PCR of CDR3 regions. Original processing methods: The samples included around 65 TRBV and around 15 TRBJ segments. Each CDR3 protein gets one entry after TCRdb re-called the multiplex PCR reads with MiXCR. The V and J calls come from TCRdb's annotation, not from the publication. The sample holds over 350,000 distinct CDR3 sequences, more than 20% seen once. This clonotype was counted between two and nine times. This may be a read error: a much more frequent sequence differs by one nucleotide. Time point indicated: persistent/refractory GD, antithyroid drugs over 5 years with positive TRAb. PBMCs were the source of the RNA used for TCR sequencing. The patients were drawn from one endocrinology department in Xi'an, China. Into tubes containing EDTA, 7.5 to 9.5 milliliters of peripheral blood were drawn. The CDR3 consists of 15 residues. Germline CDR1 MNHNS, CDR2 SASEGT. V lost 1 base to trimming and J lost 7 bases, with 16 bases between them.

The chain carries TRBV6-1 and TRBJ1-2; TRBD1 might be the D (5 bases). The receptor was derived from a female donor with Graves disease. The sequencing used peripheral blood mononuclear cells (PBMCs), collected when the disease was refractory, from a patient treated with antithyroid drugs. The CDR3 protein is CASSEDGEGYCGYTF. In nucleotides, the CDR3 is TGTGCCAGCAGTGAAGACGGAGAGGGGTACTGTGGCTACACCTTC.